This section outlines one TCR beta chain sequence together with its context. Germline V CDR1 and CDR2: SGHRS, YFSETQ. This CDR3 contains 13 residues. Trimming left V 0 bases short and J 5 bases short, with 5 bases between. These data come from a study of T cell responses to AZD1222 COVID-19 vaccine. Sequencing used immunoSEQ multiplex PCR; TCRdb keeps in-frame clones, though not all of them. The data hold around 140,000 clones, with roughly 90% observed a single time. This clonotype originated in an adult in good health. The rearrangement links TRBV5-1 to TRBJ1-4; no reliable D call. The sequencing used peripheral blood, collected on day 0 of AZD1222 vaccination. The CDR3 nucleotides are TGCGCCAGCAGCTTGGTTCTCAATGAAAAACTGTTTTTT. It specifies CASSLVLNEKLFF.